The present entry profiles one T cell receptor beta chain with its context. The antigen is undetermined. CDR3 length: 14 residues. Trimming stripped 0 bases from V and 2 bases from J, with 8 bases between. Germline values: CDR1 MGHRA, CDR2 YSYEKL. The PCR employed 60 Vbeta primers together with 13 Jbeta primers. Produced via immunoSEQ multiplex PCR; TCRdb's table is partial and in-frame only. The table shows under 150,000 clones, with around 79% occurring only once. The data are from a study of cytomegalovirus exposure and HLA in healthy donors. In the study overall: There were 300 to 400 genotyped donors. Of these, 81% fell in the genetic ancestry cluster associated with self-reported Caucasian donors. Study-level findings and limits: A later analysis associated some 18,000 TCR beta sequences with HLA alleles at a 0.05 false discovery rate. The only immune exposure information that was available was CMV serostatus. The study labeled under 200 TCR beta chains cytomegalovirus-associated.

This sequence originates from a man aged 18-30 years in good health and CMV-seronegative. The chain employs TRBV4-1 and TRBJ2-7; tentatively, D is TRBD2 (5 bases). Material for sequencing was PBMCs. The CDR3 region has the DNA TGCGCCAGCAGCCAAGATTCCGGGGCCTACGAGCAGTACTTC. Translating it yields CASSQDSGAYEQYF.